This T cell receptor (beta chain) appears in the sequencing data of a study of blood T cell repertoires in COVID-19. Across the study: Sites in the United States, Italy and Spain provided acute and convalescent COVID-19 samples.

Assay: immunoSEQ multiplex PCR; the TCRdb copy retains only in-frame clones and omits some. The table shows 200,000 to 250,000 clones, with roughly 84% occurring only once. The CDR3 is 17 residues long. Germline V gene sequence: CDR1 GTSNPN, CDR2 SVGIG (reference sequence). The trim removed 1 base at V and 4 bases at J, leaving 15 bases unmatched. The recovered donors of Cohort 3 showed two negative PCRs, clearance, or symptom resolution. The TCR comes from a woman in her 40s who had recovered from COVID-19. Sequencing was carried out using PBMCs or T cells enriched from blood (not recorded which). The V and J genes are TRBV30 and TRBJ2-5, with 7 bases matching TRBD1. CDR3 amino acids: CAWSALLGQSDGETQYF. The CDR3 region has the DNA TGTGCCTGGAGTGCCCTCCTGGGACAGAGCGATGGAGAGACCCAGTACTTC.